This TCR beta chain was profiled in a study of identical twins. Broader study findings: Those out-of-frame alpha sequences shared by twins showed an excess of low generation probability. Cord blood beta clonotypes present at high abundance carried fewer insertions; no such pattern appeared in memory repertoires. Invariant MAIT and iNKT cells may have partly biased zero-insertion analyses.

This clonotype was recorded a few times. What it binds is unknown. One entry per CDR3 protein results from TCRdb running MiXCR on the 5' RACE reads. The sample yields 1.5 million to 2 million distinct CDR3 sequences, under 35% seen once. Germline V gene data show CDR1 as DFQATT and CDR2 as SNEGSKA (reference sequence). Trimming cost V 0 bases and J 1 base, with 12 bases left between them. The CDR3 is 15 amino acids. Healthy Caucasian individuals made up all the donors. The origin of this receptor is a newborn girl in good health. The rearrangement joins TRBV20-1 to TRBJ1-2; D is possibly TRBD1 (6 bases). Sample: cord blood. The CDR3: CSAREPAGHNYGYTF. The CDR3 region has the DNA TGCAGTGCTAGAGAACCCGCGGGACATAACTATGGCTACACCTTC.